These 6 T cell receptor beta chains were sequenced from one sample in a study of beta chain features in type 1 diabetes. What was sequenced were expressed TCRB transcripts, since all of the isolated RNA had been reverse transcribed. TCRdb's table, derived via immunoSEQ multiplex PCR, lists solely in-frame clones and lacks some. The sample carries about 700,000 clones, 13% recorded once. Notes on the study in general: TCRB CDR3s were moderately but significantly shorter in Type 1 diabetes patients in all four CD4+ subsets.

No antigen has been identified for these receptors. Sequencing was carried out using naive CD4+ T cells from blood. The receptors were gathered from a man aged 18 to 30 with type 1 diabetes.

The chain couples TRBV7-2 to TRBJ1-1, with a weak D call TRBD1 (6 bases). The CDR3 is 13 amino acids. Trimming cost V 11 bases and J 0 bases, with 13 bases left between them. Germline-derived CDR1 and CDR2 are SGHTA and FQGNSA. CDR3 residues: CAHRGDMNTEAFF. The CDR3 region has the DNA TGTGCCCACCGAGGGGACATGAACACTGAAGCTTTCTTT.

This clone has only a few counts. The chain has TRBV10-3 and TRBJ1-1; D remains unclear. This CDR3 contains 11 residues. Per the germline V gene, CDR1 is ENHRY and CDR2 is SYGVKD. V lost 10 bases and J lost 0, with 6 bases in between. The CDR3 loop is CARTVNTEAFF. CDR3 DNA: TGTGCCAGGACGGTGAACACTGAAGCTTTCTTT.

The chain couples TRBV28 to TRBJ2-3, with D hard to call. The CDR3 extends over 12 amino acids. Trimming pared 6 bases from V and 2 bases from J, leaving 6 bases between. CDR1 and CDR2 (germline): MDHEN, SYDVKM. The CDR3 spells CASSADTDTQYF. CDR3 DNA sequence: TGTGCCAGCAGCGCGGACACAGATACGCAGTATTTT.

The rearrangement uses TRBV29-1 and TRBJ1-2; 11 nucleotides align to TRBD1. This CDR3 contains 13 residues. With 8 bases clipped from V and 7 bases from J, the junction kept 9 bases outside the gene matches. Germline CDR1 SQVTM, CDR2 ANQGSEA. The DNA of the CDR3 is TGCAGCACACCGGGACAGGGGGGAATTGGCTACACCTTC. Protein product: CSTPGQGGIGYTF.

This clone has only a few counts. The chain recombines TRBV15 with TRBJ2-7; no firm D call. V was trimmed by 0 bases and J by 3 bases, leaving 9 bases between them. The CDR3 covers 14 residues. CDR1 is LNHNV and CDR2 is YYDKDF in the germline V gene (reference sequence). The CDR3 is CATSRDVTVYEQYF. Written as DNA, the CDR3 is TGTGCCACCAGCAGAGATGTCACAGTCTACGAGCAGTACTTC.

The table lists this clone with a few counts. V and J are TRBV27 and TRBJ1-4; D gene uncertain. Germline CDR1 and CDR2: MNHEY and SMNVEV (reference sequence). This CDR3 comprises 12 residues. Trimming pared 7 bases from V and 0 bases from J, leaving 3 bases between. CDR3 nucleotides: TGTGCCAGCACGGCAACTAATGAAAAACTGTTTTTT. It is translated as CASTATNEKLFF.